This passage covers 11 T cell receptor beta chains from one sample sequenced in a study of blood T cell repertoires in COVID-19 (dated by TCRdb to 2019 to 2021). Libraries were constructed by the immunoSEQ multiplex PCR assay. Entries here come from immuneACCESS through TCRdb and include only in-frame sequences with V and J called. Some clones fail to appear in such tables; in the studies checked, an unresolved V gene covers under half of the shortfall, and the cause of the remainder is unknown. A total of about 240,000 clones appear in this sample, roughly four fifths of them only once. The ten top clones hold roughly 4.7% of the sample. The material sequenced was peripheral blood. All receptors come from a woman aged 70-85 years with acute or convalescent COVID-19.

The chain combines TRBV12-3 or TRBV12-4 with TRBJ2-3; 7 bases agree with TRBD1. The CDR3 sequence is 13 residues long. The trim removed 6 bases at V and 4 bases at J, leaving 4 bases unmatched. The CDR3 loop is CASRLTGSDTQYF. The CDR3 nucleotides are TGTGCCAGCAGACTGACAGGGTCAGATACGCAGTATTTT.

Written as DNA, the CDR3 is TGTGCCAGCAGCCAGGACAGGGGTGAAGCTTTCTTT. Amino acid sequence: CASSQDRGEAFF. The rearrangement joins TRBV3-1 (or the pseudogene TRBV3-2) to TRBJ1-1; TRBD1 agrees at 9 bases. Trimming at V came to 3 bases and at J to 7 bases, leaving 0 bases not matched to a gene. The CDR3 has 12 residues. Germline V gives CDR1 LGHDT, CDR2 YNNKEL (reference sequence).

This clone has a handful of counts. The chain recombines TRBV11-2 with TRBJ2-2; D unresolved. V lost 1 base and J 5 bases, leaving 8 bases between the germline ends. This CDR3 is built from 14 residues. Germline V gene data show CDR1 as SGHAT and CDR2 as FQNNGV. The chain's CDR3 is CASSLVQITGELFF. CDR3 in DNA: TGTGCCAGCAGCTTAGTGCAGATAACCGGGGAGCTGTTTTTT.

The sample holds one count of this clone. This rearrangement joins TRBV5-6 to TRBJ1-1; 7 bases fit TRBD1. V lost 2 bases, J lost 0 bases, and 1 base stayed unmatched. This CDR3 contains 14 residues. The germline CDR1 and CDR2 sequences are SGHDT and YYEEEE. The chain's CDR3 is CASSFQGVNTEAFF. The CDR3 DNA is TGTGCCAGCAGCTTTCAGGGGGTGAACACTGAAGCTTTCTTT.

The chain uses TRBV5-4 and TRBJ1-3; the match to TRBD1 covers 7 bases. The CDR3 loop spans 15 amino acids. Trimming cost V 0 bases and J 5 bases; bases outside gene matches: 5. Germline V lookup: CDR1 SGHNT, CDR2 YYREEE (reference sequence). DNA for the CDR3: TGTGCCAGCAGCTTGGAGGGGGCAGGGAGAAACACCATATATTTT. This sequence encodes CASSLEGAGRNTIYF.

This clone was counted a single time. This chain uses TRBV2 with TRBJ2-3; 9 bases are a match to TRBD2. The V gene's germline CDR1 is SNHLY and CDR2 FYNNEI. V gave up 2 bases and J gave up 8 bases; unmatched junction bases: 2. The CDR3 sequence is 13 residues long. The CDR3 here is CASSESGRLTQYF. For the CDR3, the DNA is TGTGCCAGCAGTGAAAGCGGGAGGCTTACGCAGTATTTT.

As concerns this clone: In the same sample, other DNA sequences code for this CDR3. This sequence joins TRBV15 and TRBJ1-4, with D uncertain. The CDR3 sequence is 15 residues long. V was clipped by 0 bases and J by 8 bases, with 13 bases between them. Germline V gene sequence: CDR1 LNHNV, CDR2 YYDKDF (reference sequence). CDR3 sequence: CATSRDLPSREKLFF. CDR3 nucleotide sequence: TGTGCCACCAGCAGAGACCTTCCCTCGAGGGAAAAACTGTTTTTT.

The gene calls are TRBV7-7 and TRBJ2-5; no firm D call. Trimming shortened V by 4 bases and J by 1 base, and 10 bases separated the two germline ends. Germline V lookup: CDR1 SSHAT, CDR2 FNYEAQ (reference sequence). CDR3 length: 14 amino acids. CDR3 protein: CASSYGPTQETQYF. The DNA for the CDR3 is TGTGCCAGCAGCTATGGGCCAACCCAAGAGACCCAGTACTTC.

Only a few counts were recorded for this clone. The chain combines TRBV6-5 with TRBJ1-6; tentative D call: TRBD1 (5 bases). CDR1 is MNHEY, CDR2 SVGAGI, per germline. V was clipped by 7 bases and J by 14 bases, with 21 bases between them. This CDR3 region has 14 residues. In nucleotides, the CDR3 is TGTGCCAGCACTTTGACAGACTCTCGATTGTCCCTCCACTTT. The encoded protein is CASTLTDSRLSLHF.

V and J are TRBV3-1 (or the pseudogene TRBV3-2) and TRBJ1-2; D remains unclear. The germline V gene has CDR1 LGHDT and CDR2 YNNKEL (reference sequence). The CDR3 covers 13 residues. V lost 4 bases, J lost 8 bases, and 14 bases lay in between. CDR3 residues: CASSPAPGGGYTF. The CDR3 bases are TGTGCCAGCAGCCCCGCGCCCGGAGGGGGCTACACCTTC.

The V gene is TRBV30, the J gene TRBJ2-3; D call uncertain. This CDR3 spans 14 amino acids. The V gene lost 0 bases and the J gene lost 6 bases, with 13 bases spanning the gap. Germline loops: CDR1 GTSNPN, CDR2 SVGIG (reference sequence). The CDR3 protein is CAWSVRLSIDTQYF. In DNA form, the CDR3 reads TGTGCCTGGAGTGTACGACTGTCAATCGATACGCAGTATTTT.